The 21 T cell receptor beta chains below come from one sample, sequenced in a study of blood T cells in healthy people across ages (dated by TCRdb to the mid-2010s). Libraries were made using 5' RACE. The instrument given in TCRdb is Illumina HiSeq 2500. A second PCR of roughly 6 to 11 cycles was run with a J-beta primer mix and a sample-barcoded 5' primer. The raw public data were reprocessed by TCRdb itself: fastp quality trimming at Q25, MiXCR clonotype calling, in-frame beta chains only. Rows with one shared CDR3 protein collapse into an entry with the most common genes and DNA. In all, the sample holds about 1.7 million distinct CDR3 sequences, and 28% of those were seen once. The ten largest clonotypes hold roughly 8.2% of the sample. Sequencing was done on a sample of blood. The receptors derive from a woman aged 25 to 39 in good health.

The chain employs TRBV20-1 and TRBJ2-7, with TRBD2 matching over 7 bases. Germline CDR1 reads DFQATT; CDR2 reads SNEGSKA (reference sequence). The length of the CDR3 is 15 residues. V dropped 0 bases and J dropped 2; count of bases not matched to a gene: 7. The CDR3 loop is CSARDPSGAPYEQYF. DNA for the CDR3: TGCAGTGCTAGAGATCCGAGCGGGGCCCCCTACGAGCAGTACTTC.

Comment on this clonotype: Compared with germline, one end of the junction differs, possibly owing to a read error. This rearrangement joins TRBV7-2 to TRBJ2-1; 14 nucleotides agree with TRBD2. The CDR3 has 15 amino acids. Germline V gene data show CDR1 as SGHTA and CDR2 as FQGNSA. The CDR3 reads CASSGLAGGYNKQFF. The CDR3 bases are TGTGCCAGCAGCGGACTAGCGGGAGGCTACAATAAGCAGTTCTTC. Full variable domain (rest looked up from reference TRBV7-2 and TRBJ2-1): GAGVSQSPSNKVTEKGKDVELRCDPISGHTALYWYRQSLGQGLEFLIYFQGNSAPDKSGLPSDRFSAERTGGSVSTLTIQRTQQEDSAVYLCASSGLAGGYNKQFFGPGTRLTVL.

The V call is TRBV30, the J call TRBJ1-4; a possible D gene is TRBD1 (5 bases). Germline values: CDR1 GTSNPN, CDR2 SVGIG (reference sequence). V gave up 1 base and J gave up 8 bases, with 14 bases separating them. The CDR3 sequence is 14 residues long. CDR3 DNA: TGTGCCTGGAGTGGGGGGGGATTTGAAGAAAAACTGTTTTTT. Translation: CAWSGGGFEEKLFF.

The V and J genes are TRBV7-3 and TRBJ2-3; D may be TRBD2 (5 bases). Germline lookup yields CDR1 SGHTA and CDR2 FQGTGA. The CDR3 is 15 residues long. With 5 bases removed from V and 6 bases from J, the gap between germline ends came to 18 bases. CDR3 residues: CASSPTIGLRDTQYF. The CDR3 bases are TGTGCCAGCAGCCCGACTATTGGGCTGCGGGATACGCAGTATTTT.

This clonotype was found a few times. The chain links TRBV20-1 to TRBJ2-1; 9 bases map to TRBD1. Germline trimming cut 6 bases from V and 4 bases from J; bases unmatched to any gene: 7. Germline V gene sequence: CDR1 DFQATT, CDR2 SNEGSKA (reference sequence). The CDR3 sequence is 14 residues long. Here the CDR3 DNA reads TGCAGTGCCAGTAGGACAGGGGCATACAATGAGCAGTTCTTC. It is translated as CSASRTGAYNEQFF.

Concerning this clonotype itself: A much larger clonotype is one base distant, so this may be a read error. The chain recombines TRBV29-1 with TRBJ2-7; no clear D. Trimming took off 8 bases at V and 2 bases at J, with 13 bases between the two ends. This CDR3 spans 12 amino acids. Per germline, CDR1 SQVTM and CDR2 ANQGSEA. The CDR3 loop is CSFVMGTYEQYF. CDR3 sequence (DNA): TGCAGCTTTGTCATGGGCACCTACGAGCAGTACTTC.

On this clonotype itself: Possible read error: a much larger clone is one base away. The rearrangement joins TRBV5-6 to TRBJ2-4, with TRBD2 as a possible D gene (6 bases). Germline assignment: CDR1 SGHDT and CDR2 YYEEEE. The CDR3 has 15 residues. The V and J ends lost 0 bases and 13 bases respectively, with 20 bases between them. In DNA, the CDR3 is TGTGCCAGCAGCTTGGGCGCGGAGGGAATCAATGAGCAGTACTTC. The encoded protein is CASSLGAEGINEQYF. The full variable domain, completed using reference TRBV5-6 and TRBJ2-4, is DAGVTQSPTHLIKTRGQQVTLRCSPKSGHDTVSWYQQALGQGPQFIFQYYEEEERQRGNFPDRFSGHQFPNYSSELNVNALLLGDSALYLCASSLGAEGINEQYFGAGTRLSVL.

This clonotype was seen at least ten times. The J gene is TRBJ2-5, the V gene TRBV5-1; no clear D. The CDR3 sequence is 17 residues long. The V gene's germline CDR1 is SGHRS and CDR2 YFSETQ. The ends were cut back, 0 bases at V and 4 bases at J, with 19 bases in the middle. DNA of the CDR3: TGCGCCAGCAGCTTGGGAGAAGCGTCTTTTCGGGCAGAGACCCAGTACTTC. This translates into CASSLGEASFRAETQYF.

V and J are TRBV3-1 and TRBJ2-3; tentative D call: TRBD2 (6 bases). Germline CDR1 and CDR2: LGHDT and YNNKEL (reference sequence). This CDR3 has 16 amino acids. V was pared by 1 base and J by 2 bases, with 13 bases between. This CDR3 is CASSQGEVTLTDTQYF. In DNA, the CDR3 is TGTGCCAGCAGCCAAGGGGAGGTCACCCTCACAGATACGCAGTATTTT.

The chain combines TRBV7-6 with TRBJ1-1, with no clear D. Trimming removed 2 bases at V and 6 bases at J, with 16 bases between. Per the germline V gene, CDR1 is SGHVS and CDR2 is FNYEAQ. CDR3 length: 15 residues. CDR3 amino acids: CASSLQNQPRSEAFF. The DNA for the CDR3 is TGTGCCAGCAGCTTACAAAACCAGCCTCGCTCTGAAGCTTTCTTT.

This clonotype came up a few times. The J gene is TRBJ1-5, the V gene TRBV6-1, with unresolved D. Germline-derived CDR1 and CDR2 are MNHNS and SASEGT. V lost 8 bases, J lost 0 bases, and 11 bases lay in between. The CDR3 extends over 14 amino acids. The CDR3 loop reads CASRYRTSNQPQHF. CDR3 in DNA: TGTGCCAGCCGCTACAGAACTAGCAATCAGCCCCAGCATTTT.

This sequence joins TRBV11-2 and TRBJ2-2; D possibly corresponds to TRBD1 (6 bases). The CDR3 covers 14 residues. V was pared by 4 bases and J by 4 bases, with 10 bases between. Germline V gene sequence: CDR1 SGHAT, CDR2 FQNNGV. As DNA, the CDR3 is TGTGCCAGCAGCTACAACAGGGTCACCGGGGAGCTGTTTTTT. Translation: CASSYNRVTGELFF. Together with reference TRBV11-2 and TRBJ2-2, the CDR3 gives the full variable domain: EAGVAQSPRYKIIEKRQSVAFWCNPISGHATLYWYQQILGQGPKLLIQFQNNGVVDDSQLPKDRFSAERLKGVDSTLKIQPAKLEDSAVYLCASSYNRVTGELFFGEGSRLTVL.

As regards this clonotype: A much bigger clone sits one base away, suggesting this may be a read error. The rearrangement uses TRBV9 and TRBJ1-4; possible D gene TRBD1, 6 bases. This CDR3 is 13 amino acids long. V gave up 0 bases and J gave up 6 bases, with 6 bases separating them. Germline V CDR1 and CDR2: SGDLS, YYNGEE. The CDR3 sequence: CASSVAGDEKLFF. DNA of the CDR3: TGTGCCAGCAGCGTAGCAGGGGATGAAAAACTGTTTTTT.

The rearrangement links TRBV12-3 or TRBV12-4 to TRBJ1-1; D remains ambiguous. The CDR3 is 12 residues long. V lost 8 bases, J lost 5 bases, and 12 bases lay in between. The CDR3 here is CASRSLWTEAFF. Here the CDR3 DNA reads TGTGCCAGCCGTAGCCTATGGACTGAAGCTTTCTTT.

This clonotype has a handful of counts. A much larger clone is a single base away; this may be a read error. The CDR3 region is CAGGSIYYEQYF. The CDR3 DNA is TGTGCCGGCGGGAGTATTTACTACGAGCAGTACTTC. V gene TRBV6-2 or TRBV6-3 combines with J gene TRBJ2-7, with 7 nucleotides matching TRBD2. Germline loops: CDR1 MNHEY, CDR2 SVGEGT. The CDR3 runs 12 residues. With V trimmed by 11 bases and J by 3 bases, 7 bases remained unmatched.

The gene calls are TRBV28 and TRBJ2-7, with D tentatively TRBD2 (6 bases). Germline values: CDR1 MDHEN, CDR2 SYDVKM. The CDR3 is made up of 14 amino acids. Between the trimmed V and J ends, which lost 6 bases and 7 bases, there was a span of 19 bases. The CDR3 sequence is CASSRRGGRAEQYF. DNA of the CDR3: TGTGCCAGCAGCCGCCGGGGAGGCCGAGCTGAGCAGTACTTC. The full variable domain, completed using reference TRBV28 and TRBJ2-7, is DVKVTQSSRYLVKRTGEKVFLECVQDMDHENMFWYRQDPGLGLRLIYFSYDVKMKEKGDIPEGYSVSREKKERFSLILESASTNQTSMYLCASSRRGGRAEQYFGPGTRLTVT.

The genes are TRBV5-4 and TRBJ2-7; tentatively, D is TRBD1 (6 bases). The CDR3 is 16 amino acids. Trimming removed 4 bases at V and 0 bases at J, with 17 bases between. Germline assignment: CDR1 SGHNT and CDR2 YYREEE (reference sequence). The CDR3 loop reads CASSGRRTALSYEQYF. CDR3 bases: TGTGCCAGCAGCGGCCGTCGGACAGCCCTCTCCTACGAGCAGTACTTC.

This clonotype was seen at least ten times. J is TRBJ2-1 and V is TRBV29-1; D possibly matches TRBD1 or TRBD2 (5 bases each). V lost 6 bases to trimming and J lost 7 bases, with 19 bases between them. Germline V gives CDR1 SQVTM, CDR2 ANQGSEA. The CDR3 length is 14 residues. CDR3 nucleotides: TGCAGCGTATCACGGGACCGATTAGAGAATGAGCAGTTCTTC. This encodes CSVSRDRLENEQFF.

The chain links TRBV7-6 to TRBJ2-7, with TRBD2 matching over 7 bases. The V and J ends lost 1 base and 10 bases, in that order; junction bases with no gene match: 4. This CDR3 has 12 residues. Germline CDR1 reads SGHVS; CDR2 reads FNYEAQ. The chain's CDR3 is CASSLDGRAQYF. The CDR3 bases are TGTGCCAGCAGCTTAGATGGGAGGGCCCAGTACTTC.

This clonotype was seen a handful of times. The gene calls are TRBV20-1 and TRBJ1-6; unclear D gene. CDR3 size: 14 residues. V gave up 6 bases and J gave up 3 bases, with 12 bases separating them. Per germline, CDR1 DFQATT and CDR2 SNEGSKA (reference sequence). DNA of the CDR3: TGCAGTGCCGCCCGGATGAACTATAATTCACCCCTCCACTTT. This encodes CSAARMNYNSPLHF.

Many counts were recorded for this clonotype. V usage is TRBV7-3 and J usage is TRBJ2-1, with D unclear. CDR3 length: 13 residues. From germline, CDR1 is SGHTA and CDR2 FQGTGA. Trimming took off 0 bases at V and 10 bases at J, with 10 bases between the two ends. CDR3 sequence (DNA): TGTGCCAGCAGCTTAACGATCAAGGACGAGCAGTTCTTC. Translating gives CASSLTIKDEQFF.